These 19 T cell receptor beta chains were sequenced from one sample in a study of shared clonotypes between healthy human individuals. Clones were read by immunoSEQ multiplex PCR, and TCRdb kept only the in-frame ones, dropping some. Of approximately 1,000,000 clones listed, about 80% are singletons. The sample was memory CD4+ T cells from PBMCs. Subset denoted: CD45RA-negative fraction. These receptors all come from a young man in good health. Some clones in this sample may be carry-over from other donors' samples.

The genes are TRBV6-5 and TRBJ1-3; D possibly corresponds to TRBD1 (6 bases). Germline CDR1 reads MNHEY; CDR2 reads SVGAGI. V was cut by 2 bases and J by 4 bases, with 9 bases left in between. The CDR3 extends over 14 amino acids. The CDR3 region is CASSYRGVGNTIYF. The CDR3, as DNA: TGTGCCAGCAGTTACAGGGGGGTCGGAAACACCATATATTTT.

This chain joins TRBV18 and TRBJ1-2; D possibly corresponds to TRBD1 (5 bases). V dropped 1 base and J dropped 6 bases, with 12 bases sitting between them. The CDR3 spans 14 residues. Germline V lookup: CDR1 KGHSH, CDR2 LQKENI. The CDR3 sequence is CASSPLRGLDGYTF. CDR3 nucleotide sequence: TGTGCCAGCTCACCACTTAGGGGCCTAGATGGCTACACCTTC. The full variable domain, in which reference TRBV18 and TRBJ1-2 provide the parts outside the CDR3, is NAGVMQNPRHLVRRRGQEARLRCSPMKGHSHVYWYRQLPEEGLKFMVYLQKENIIDESGMPKERFSAEFPKEGPSILRIQQVVRGDSAAYFCASSPLRGLDGYTFGSGTRLTVV.

Details on this clone: A read error is likely here: a far larger clone is one base away. The same CDR3 arises from other DNA sequences in this sample as well. The chain joins TRBV4-1 to TRBJ1-2; 11 bases agree with TRBD1. CDR1 MGHRA and CDR2 YSYEKL come from the germline V gene. CDR3 size: 16 residues. CDR3 residues: CASSQTGTGGNYGYTF. As DNA, the CDR3 is TGCGCCAGCAGCCAGACCGGGACAGGGGGTAACTATGGTTACACCTTC.

On this clone itself: This CDR3 is also generated by other DNA sequences in the sample. V gene TRBV7-2 combines with J gene TRBJ1-1; D ambiguous. V dropped 3 bases and J dropped 3 bases, with 8 bases sitting between them. Germline assignment: CDR1 SGHTA and CDR2 FQGNSA. There are 13 residues in the CDR3. The CDR3 loop reads CASSFYRDTEAFF. In DNA form, the CDR3 reads TGTGCCAGCAGCTTTTACCGGGACACTGAAGCTTTCTTT.

The chain couples TRBV11-2 to TRBJ2-4; D might be TRBD1 (5 bases). The germline CDR1 and CDR2 sequences are SGHAT and FQNNGV. The ends were cut back, 1 base at V and 4 bases at J, with 8 bases in the middle. The CDR3 has 14 residues. The chain's CDR3 is CASSLARTKNIQYF. The CDR3, as DNA: TGTGCCAGCAGCTTAGCCAGGACAAAAAACATTCAGTACTTC.

CDR3 sequence: CASSDSGGRDTQYF. In nucleotides, the CDR3 is TGTGCCAGCAGCGACAGCGGGGGCCGGGATACGCAGTATTTT. This chain joins TRBV6-5 and TRBJ2-3; 8 nucleotides line up with TRBD2. With 6 bases clipped from V and 6 bases from J, the junction kept 8 bases outside the gene matches. The CDR3 has 14 residues. CDR1 and CDR2 from the germline V gene are MNHEY and SVGAGI.

The V and J genes are TRBV25-1 and TRBJ2-4; the D gene is possibly TRBD2 (5 bases). The CDR3 has 17 amino acids. Germline-derived CDR1 and CDR2 are MGHDK and SYGVNS. The V end was cut by 1 base, the J end by 6 bases, with 19 bases between. The CDR3 here is CASSECERVGIINIQYF. The CDR3 region has the DNA TGTGCCAGCAGTGAATGTGAGAGGGTAGGTATCATAAACATTCAGTACTTC.

This clone showed up just a few times. The chain uses TRBV4-1 and TRBJ1-1; D uncertain. The CDR3 is 15 amino acids. V gave up 0 bases and J gave up 1 base, with 9 bases separating them. In germline, CDR1 is MGHRA, CDR2 YSYEKL. Here the CDR3 reads CASSQEHSSNTEAFF. In DNA form, the CDR3 reads TGCGCCAGCAGCCAAGAGCACAGCTCGAACACTGAAGCTTTCTTT.

CDR3 residues: CASSLAFLAGRETQYF. The CDR3, as DNA: TGTGCCAGCAGCTTAGCGTTTCTAGCGGGAAGGGAGACCCAGTACTTC. The V and J genes are TRBV7-9 and TRBJ2-5; 9 bases are a match to TRBD2. With V trimmed by 0 bases and J by 5 bases, 7 bases remained unmatched. Germline V gives CDR1 SEHNR, CDR2 FQNEAQ (reference sequence). The CDR3 extends over 16 amino acids.

The chain combines TRBV6-1 with TRBJ2-7, with 9 bases fitting TRBD1. This CDR3 contains 14 residues. The germline CDR1 and CDR2 sequences are MNHNS and SASEGT. Trimming at V came to 5 bases and at J to 6 bases, leaving 8 bases not matched to a gene. The CDR3 DNA reads as TGTGCCAGCAGTATGACAGGGGGGATTCGCGAGCAGTACTTC. Encoded protein: CASSMTGGIREQYF.

This clone was counted at least ten times. The chain recombines TRBV4-2 with TRBJ2-3; weak D call: TRBD2 (5 bases). Germline V gene sequence: CDR1 LGHNA, CDR2 YNFKEQ. This CDR3 has 16 amino acids. V shed 1 base and J shed 0 bases, with 11 bases lying between them. CDR3 amino acids: CASSQGDGVSTDTQYF. The CDR3 DNA reads TGTGCCAGCAGCCAAGGTGACGGGGTTAGCACAGATACGCAGTATTTT.

Only a few counts were recorded for this clone. This chain links TRBV14 with TRBJ2-5; 8 bases fit TRBD2. The CDR3 consists of 16 residues. The V gene end was trimmed by 4 bases and the J gene end by 5 bases; junction bases not matched to a gene: 12. Per the germline V gene, CDR1 is SGHDN and CDR2 is FVKESK. CDR3 coding DNA: TGTGCCAGCAGCCGCGGACTAGCCCACATCGGGGAGACCCAGTACTTC. It specifies CASSRGLAHIGETQYF.

The V call is TRBV19, the J call TRBJ2-1; 9 positions match TRBD1. Germline V lookup: CDR1 LNHDA, CDR2 SQIVND (reference sequence). The junction had 9 bases not matched to a gene; V was cut back by 3 bases and J by 6 bases. CDR3 length: 16 amino acids. This CDR3 is CASSIKQGALGNEQFF. The CDR3 region has the DNA TGTGCCAGTAGTATTAAACAGGGGGCGCTTGGCAATGAGCAGTTCTTC.

The rearrangement uses TRBV5-1 and TRBJ2-5, with TRBD2 matching over 9 bases. CDR1 SGHRS and CDR2 YFSETQ come from the germline V gene. The V gene end was trimmed by 1 base and the J gene end by 5 bases; junction bases not matched to a gene: 6. CDR3 size: 15 residues. The CDR3 loop is CASSLPAGGWETQYF. The CDR3 nucleotides read TGCGCCAGCAGCTTGCCGGCGGGAGGGTGGGAGACCCAGTACTTC. Complete variable domain (other parts from reference TRBV5-1 and TRBJ2-5): KAGVTQTPRYLIKTRGQQVTLSCSPISGHRSVSWYQQTPGQGLQFLFEYFSETQRNKGNFPGRFSGRQFSNSRSEMNVSTLELGDSALYLCASSLPAGGWETQYFGPGTRLLVL.

The rearrangement links TRBV28 to TRBJ1-5; no firm D call. Trimming took 1 base from V and 0 from J, leaving 10 bases between them. This CDR3 has 16 amino acids. Germline CDR1 and CDR2: MDHEN and SYDVKM. The DNA of the CDR3 is TGTGCCAGCAGTTTATATCGGCAGCATAGCAATCAGCCCCAGCATTTT. This codes for CASSLYRQHSNQPQHF.

This clone was detected only once. The genes are TRBV11-2 and TRBJ2-1, with D perhaps matching TRBD2 (6 bases). Germline V gene sequence: CDR1 SGHAT, CDR2 FQNNGV. The germline V and J ends were trimmed by 2 bases and 1 base, with 15 bases remaining between them. This CDR3 contains 17 residues. The CDR3 sequence is CASSLTPWAGSYNEQFF. The CDR3 nucleotides are TGTGCCAGCAGCTTAACCCCCTGGGCGGGGTCCTACAATGAGCAGTTCTTC.

This clone turned up a few times. The chain combines TRBV7-2 with TRBJ2-5, with 14 bases that match TRBD2. From germline, CDR1 is SGHTA and CDR2 FQGNSA. The CDR3 is made up of 16 amino acids. V shed 5 bases and J 7 bases; nucleotides not matched to a gene: 9. The CDR3 nucleotides read TGTGCCAGCAGCCTGAGACTAGCGGGAGGGTCCGGGACCCAGTACTTC. This encodes CASSLRLAGGSGTQYF.

Note on this clone: Other nucleotide sequences from this sample produce the same CDR3. V and J are TRBV28 and TRBJ1-2; D unresolved. The CDR3 has 10 residues. The germline V gene has CDR1 MDHEN and CDR2 SYDVKM. Deletions cut 4 bases from V and 5 bases from J, with 2 bases between. Here the CDR3 DNA reads TGTGCCAGCAGTTCGTATGGCTACACCTTC. It translates to CASSSYGYTF.

This rearrangement joins TRBV5-1 to TRBJ2-5; weak D call: TRBD1 (5 bases). The V gene lost 4 bases and the J gene lost 2 bases, with 6 bases spanning the gap. From germline, CDR1 is SGHRS and CDR2 YFSETQ. The CDR3 has 12 amino acids. CDR3 protein: CASSDSQETQYF. CDR3 nucleotide sequence: TGCGCCAGCAGCGACAGTCAAGAGACCCAGTACTTC.